The clone carrying this T cell receptor beta chain appeared a single time. Germline V CDR1 and CDR2: LGHDT, YNNKEL (reference sequence). V was shortened by 1 base and J by 7 bases, with 14 bases between the two germline ends. The CDR3 totals 14 residues. Measured with immunoSEQ multiplex PCR; TCRdb has only the in-frame clones, and not every one. The sample contains under 200,000 clones, roughly 93% of which appear only once. This sample is part of a study of control samples from healthy donors and cancer patients. Sequencing was carried out using blood. J is TRBJ2-7 and V is TRBV3-1 (or the pseudogene TRBV3-2); D perhaps matches TRBD2 (7 bases). The clonotype was recovered from a woman aged 55-69 years in good health. The CDR3 nucleotides are TGTGCCAGCAGCCAAGGGGGAGGGGGAGGTGAGCAGTACTTC. This encodes CASSQGGGGGEQYF.